These 10 T cell receptor beta chains were sequenced from one sample in a study of blood T cell repertoires in COVID-19. Method: immunoSEQ multiplex PCR; TCRdb's copy keeps in-frame clones and lacks some. The sample holds tens of thousands of clones, approximately 86% seen once. The sequenced material came from peripheral blood. All receptors derive from a human donor with acute or convalescent COVID-19. The donor label of this sample is uncertain.

V usage is TRBV27 and J usage is TRBJ2-1, with a possible D match to TRBD1 (5 bases). Deletions cut 0 bases from V and 3 bases from J, with 9 bases between. This CDR3 has 15 residues. Per germline, CDR1 MNHEY and CDR2 SMNVEV (reference sequence). The CDR3 here is CASSLSRQGYNEQFF. CDR3 DNA: TGTGCCAGCAGTTTATCGAGGCAGGGCTACAATGAGCAGTTCTTC.

The chain couples TRBV19 to TRBJ2-2; weak D call: TRBD2 (5 bases). This CDR3 contains 12 residues. V lost 3 bases, J lost 7 bases, and 6 bases lay in between. Germline assignment: CDR1 LNHDA and CDR2 SQIVND (reference sequence). DNA of the CDR3: TGTGCCAGTAGTATTCGGGGCGGGGAGCTGTTTTTT. Its protein product is CASSIRGGELFF.

This chain links TRBV7-8 with TRBJ2-7; no clear D gene. Germline values: CDR1 SGHVS, CDR2 FQNEAQ. V was shortened by 3 bases and J by 4 bases, with 13 bases between the two germline ends. This CDR3 comprises 14 residues. CDR3 DNA: TGTGCCAGCAGCTTGGGCGTTAGTCCGTACGAGCAGTACTTC. Amino acid sequence: CASSLGVSPYEQYF.

The chain recombines TRBV9 with TRBJ2-1; TRBD2 agrees at 9 bases. The V gene's germline CDR1 is SGDLS and CDR2 YYNGEE. The ends lost 2 bases at V and 6 bases at J; junction bases unmatched: 3. The CDR3 consists of 14 residues. The CDR3 coding sequence is TGTGCCAGCAGCGTCCGAGCGGGAGGCAATGAGCAGTTCTTC. Encoded protein: CASSVRAGGNEQFF.

The chain employs TRBV5-4 and TRBJ1-1; possibly TRBD1 for D (6 bases). CDR1 SGHNT and CDR2 YYREEE come from the germline V gene (reference sequence). Deletions cut 6 bases from V and 6 bases from J, with 21 bases between. The CDR3 extends over 15 amino acids. This CDR3 is CASTKGGVARSEAFF. Written as DNA, the CDR3 is TGTGCCAGCACAAAGGGGGGGGTTGCCCGGTCTGAAGCTTTCTTT.

The chain combines TRBV11-2 with TRBJ2-3; TRBD1 aligns across 10 bases. The J segment lost 8 bases and the V segment lost 1 base, leaving 6 bases of the junction unmatched. CDR1 is SGHAT and CDR2 is FQNNGV in the germline V gene. The CDR3 length is 15 residues. The DNA of the CDR3 is TGTGCCAGCAGCTTAGGGGGGACAGGGGAAAGTACGCAGTATTTT. As protein: CASSLGGTGESTQYF.

The rearrangement uses TRBV4-2 and TRBJ1-1, with 10 nucleotides matching TRBD1. Germline V gene lookup returns CDR1 LGHNA and CDR2 YNFKEQ. J lost 10 bases, V lost 2 bases, and 7 bases had no gene match. This CDR3 has 14 residues. CDR3 sequence (DNA): TGTGCCAGCAGCCAATCGACAGGGGGCGAGCGAGCTTTCTTT. It codes for CASSQSTGGERAFF.

J is TRBJ2-5 and V is TRBV5-1, with TRBD1 matching 7 bases. Germline values: CDR1 SGHRS, CDR2 YFSETQ. This CDR3 spans 15 amino acids. J was trimmed by 5 bases and V by 3 bases; bases with no gene match: 10. The CDR3 coding sequence is TGCGCCAGCAGCTGGGGACAGATATCCCAGGAGACCCAGTACTTC. Translating it yields CASSWGQISQETQYF.

This sequence joins TRBV10-3 and TRBJ1-5; D may be TRBD1 (5 bases). The CDR3 is 17 amino acids. With 0 bases removed from V and 0 bases from J, the gap between germline ends came to 12 bases. Germline V CDR1 and CDR2: ENHRY, SYGVKD. The CDR3: CAISESQGAHSNQPQHF. The CDR3 DNA follows: TGTGCCATCAGTGAGTCGCAAGGGGCCCATAGCAATCAGCCCCAGCATTTT.

V usage is TRBV5-4 and J usage is TRBJ2-3; a possible D gene is TRBD1 (6 bases). The CDR3 loop spans 14 amino acids. Germline V gene data show CDR1 as SGHNT and CDR2 as YYREEE (reference sequence). V dropped 2 bases and J dropped 3 bases, with 10 bases sitting between them. CDR3 in amino acids: CASSFRDMTDTQYF. Written as DNA, the CDR3 is TGTGCCAGCAGCTTCCGGGACATGACAGATACGCAGTATTTT.